Shown below are 21 T cell receptor beta chains from a single sample sequenced in a study of T-cell memory formation after mild COVID-19. TCRdb ran MiXCR on the 5' RACE reads and lists one entry per CDR3 protein. This table holds 350,000 to 550,000 distinct CDR3 sequences, roughly 17% found once. Sequencing was done on a sample of PBMCs or a T cell subset sorted from them (not recorded which). Every receptor here comes from a man aged 18 to 35 who had mild COVID-19 (a few samples of this study predate the infection). Cell type and time point are not known.

The CDR3 spells CASSLMGDQPQHF. In DNA form, the CDR3 reads TGCGCCAGCAGCTTGATGGGGGATCAGCCCCAGCATTTT. The rearrangement uses TRBV5-1 and TRBJ1-5, with D possibly TRBD1 on 5 matching bases. The ends were cut back, 1 base at V and 5 bases at J, with 7 bases in the middle. Germline V gene data show CDR1 as SGHRS and CDR2 as YFSETQ. This CDR3 region has 13 residues.

This clonotype has just a few counts. This chain links TRBV6-2 or TRBV6-3 with TRBJ1-5, with no clear D. This CDR3 region has 13 residues. Germline CDR1 MNHEY, CDR2 SVGEGT. Trimming cost V 7 bases and J 4 bases, with 11 bases left between them. CDR3 in amino acids: CASIPGPNQPQHF. The CDR3 region has the DNA TGTGCCAGCATCCCAGGACCGAATCAGCCCCAGCATTTT.

The chain is built from TRBV5-1 and TRBJ2-5; D may be TRBD1 or TRBD2 (5 bases each). Germline V CDR1 and CDR2: SGHRS, YFSETQ. The V end lost 2 bases, the J end lost 4 bases, and 18 bases lay between the germline ends. The CDR3 covers 16 residues. In nucleotides, the CDR3 is TGCGCCAGCAGCTTTTTGGCCCCGGACGGGGCAGAGACCCAGTACTTC. This encodes CASSFLAPDGAETQYF.

This rearrangement joins TRBV9 to TRBJ2-5, with 9 bases fitting TRBD1. V gave up 0 bases and J gave up 7 bases; unmatched junction bases: 7. This CDR3 spans 15 amino acids. CDR1 is SGDLS, CDR2 YYNGEE, per germline. CDR3 protein: CASSVGGQGSGTQYF. CDR3 coding DNA: TGTGCCAGCAGCGTAGGGGGACAGGGCTCCGGGACCCAGTACTTC.

This clonotype was seen a few times. V usage is TRBV6-5 and J usage is TRBJ2-1; D might be TRBD1 (6 bases). This CDR3 has 15 residues. Germline V gene sequence: CDR1 MNHEY, CDR2 SVGAGI. Trimming shortened V by 2 bases and J by 7 bases, and 15 bases separated the two germline ends. The CDR3, as DNA: TGTGCCAGCAGTTACCTAGCACAGGGTAATAATGAGCAGTTCTTC. It specifies CASSYLAQGNNEQFF.

This sequence joins TRBV7-2 and TRBJ1-2, with 11 bases aligning to TRBD1. J lost 9 bases, V lost 5 bases, and 8 bases had no gene match. The CDR3 spans 14 residues. CDR1 and CDR2 (germline): SGHTA, FQGNSA. CDR3 sequence: CASSRTGTGGSYTF. The CDR3 region has the DNA TGTGCCAGCAGCCGCACCGGGACAGGGGGTAGCTACACCTTC.

V usage is TRBV27 and J usage is TRBJ2-2, with D unclear. Trimming removed 1 base from V and 8 bases from J, with 11 bases in between. The CDR3 loop spans 14 amino acids. CDR1 is MNHEY and CDR2 is SMNVEV in the germline V gene (reference sequence). CDR3 DNA: TGTGCCAGCAGTTTATTTGGCACCCCAGGGGAGCTGTTTTTT. The encoded protein is CASSLFGTPGELFF.

Judged by abundance, this clonotype is medium-sized. The chain links TRBV13 to TRBJ2-1; D gene ambiguous. CDR1 and CDR2 from the germline V gene are PRHDT and FYEKMQ (reference sequence). V was cut by 5 bases and J by 7 bases, with 9 bases left in between. This CDR3 contains 12 residues. CDR3 protein: CASSALGNEQFF. CDR3 coding DNA: TGTGCCAGCAGCGCATTGGGAAATGAGCAGTTCTTC.

The V and J genes are TRBV7-3 and TRBJ1-6, with D uncertain. Germline CDR1 is SGHTA and CDR2 is FQGTGA. Trimming left V 0 bases short and J 7 bases short, with 10 bases between. This CDR3 contains 15 residues. The CDR3 sequence: CASSLTPPGNSPLHF. The CDR3 region has the DNA TGTGCCAGCAGCTTAACTCCTCCGGGGAATTCACCCCTCCACTTT.

This clonotype is a singleton in its sample. The V and J genes are TRBV7-2 and TRBJ2-3; D remains unclear. The V gene's germline CDR1 is SGHTA and CDR2 FQGNSA. The CDR3 is 14 residues long. V was cut by 1 base and J by 5 bases, with 10 bases left in between. The CDR3 here is CASSLGVAKDTQYF. In DNA form, the CDR3 reads TGTGCCAGCAGCTTAGGGGTGGCTAAAGATACGCAGTATTTT.

This clonotype was seen a handful of times. V and J are TRBV12-3 or TRBV12-4 and TRBJ1-1, with D uncertain. The CDR3 contains 14 residues. The germline V and J ends were trimmed by 3 bases and 2 bases, with 10 bases remaining between them. Written as DNA, the CDR3 is TGTGCCAGCAGTTTTCCGGAACTAAACACTGAAGCTTTCTTT. It specifies CASSFPELNTEAFF.

This clonotype was seen more than once but under ten times. This sequence joins TRBV24-1 and TRBJ2-1; 7 bases map to TRBD1. This CDR3 comprises 12 residues. Losses at the gene ends were 11 bases for V and 6 bases for J; bases not matched to a gene: 6. From germline, CDR1 is KGHDR and CDR2 SFDVKD. CDR3 DNA: TGTGCCATCCCGAACAGGGGCAATGAGCAGTTCTTC. Translation gives CAIPNRGNEQFF.

This chain links TRBV7-3 with TRBJ2-2; 8 nucleotides line up with TRBD1. V gave up 3 bases and J gave up 4 bases; unmatched junction bases: 10. The CDR3 is made up of 17 amino acids. Per the germline V gene, CDR1 is SGHTA and CDR2 is FQGTGA. DNA of the CDR3: TGTGCCAGCAGCTTGTCCCCGCGGACAGGGCCCACCGGGGAGCTGTTTTTT. It yields the protein CASSLSPRTGPTGELFF.

This clonotype was observed a few times. As DNA, the CDR3 is TGTGCCAGCAGCCCTAGCGGGGACCAAGAGACCCAGTACTTC. Translating it yields CASSPSGDQETQYF. This rearrangement joins TRBV7-3 to TRBJ2-5; 9 bases align to TRBD2. Germline trimming cut 5 bases from V and 0 bases from J; bases unmatched to any gene: 1. Per the germline V gene, CDR1 is SGHTA and CDR2 is FQGTGA. CDR3 length: 14 amino acids.

This clonotype was recorded at least ten times. The chain has TRBV19 and TRBJ1-1; D not resolved. This CDR3 has 14 residues. CDR1 and CDR2 from the germline V gene are LNHDA and SQIVND (reference sequence). The ends were cut back, 7 bases at V and 1 base at J, with 13 bases in the middle. For the CDR3, the DNA is TGTGCCAGTATGGCAGGCAAACCGAACACTGAAGCTTTCTTT. Protein sequence: CASMAGKPNTEAFF. Using reference TRBV19 and TRBJ1-1 for the parts outside the CDR3, the full variable domain is DGGITQSPKYLFRKEGQNVTLSCEQNLNHDAMYWYRQDPGQGLRLIYYSQIVNDFQKGDIAEGYSVSREKKESFPLTVTSAQKNPTAFYLCASMAGKPNTEAFFGQGTRLTVV.

This clonotype has a count of ten or more. V and J are TRBV6-4 and TRBJ2-3; 12 bases map to TRBD2. CDR1 MRHNA and CDR2 SNTAGT come from the germline V gene. J lost 4 bases, V lost 5 bases, and 4 bases had no gene match. This CDR3 is 15 amino acids long. In DNA, the CDR3 is TGTGCCAGCAGTTCAGGACTAGCGGGGTCAGATACGCAGTATTTT. It is translated as CASSSGLAGSDTQYF.

This clonotype was seen a handful of times. This sequence joins TRBV5-6 and TRBJ2-7, with 10 nucleotides matching TRBD1. With V trimmed by 2 bases and J by 4 bases, 3 bases remained unmatched. The germline gives CDR1 SGHDT, CDR2 YYEEEE. This CDR3 is 14 amino acids long. The DNA of the CDR3 is TGTGCCAGCAGCTTTGGACAGGGGGTATACGAGCAGTACGTC. Encoded protein: CASSFGQGVYEQYV.

In its sample, this clonotype was seen many times. The chain recombines TRBV7-3 with TRBJ2-2; D not resolved. The germline V gene has CDR1 SGHTA and CDR2 FQGTGA. The CDR3 is 14 amino acids. Trimming took off 4 bases at V and 2 bases at J, with 8 bases between the two ends. This chain's CDR3 is CASSSSGNTGELFF. The CDR3 DNA is TGTGCCAGCAGCTCAAGTGGAAACACCGGGGAGCTGTTTTTT.

The chain uses TRBV11-2 and TRBJ2-5, with D perhaps matching TRBD1 (7 bases). The V end lost 5 bases, the J end lost 5 bases, and 18 bases lay between the germline ends. This CDR3 is 15 amino acids long. The germline V gene encodes CDR1 SGHAT and CDR2 FQNNGV. The CDR3 DNA follows: TGTGCCAGCAGCCCTTCCCTCGGGGGACAGGAGACCCAGTACTTC. Translated, it gives CASSPSLGGQETQYF.

This clonotype was recorded a few times. V usage is TRBV7-6 and J usage is TRBJ2-7; tentative D call: TRBD2 (5 bases). Germline V gives CDR1 SGHVS, CDR2 FNYEAQ. V lost 5 bases and J 6 bases, leaving 11 bases between the germline ends. This CDR3 has 12 amino acids. The CDR3 protein is CASSTREGEQYF. CDR3 DNA sequence: TGTGCCAGCAGCACCCGGGAAGGCGAGCAGTACTTC. The complete variable domain, with remaining parts taken from reference TRBV7-6 and TRBJ2-7, reads GAGVSQSPRYKVTKRGQDVALRCDPISGHVSLYWYRQALGQGPEFLTYFNYEAQQDKSGLPNDRFSAERPEGSISTLTIQRTEQRDSAMYRCASSTREGEQYFGPGTRLTVT.

The CDR3 here is CASSRDEDETQYF. Here the CDR3 DNA reads TGTGCCAGCAGCCGCGACGAGGATGAGACCCAGTACTTC. J is TRBJ2-5 and V is TRBV6-2 or TRBV6-3; D remains unclear. V was pared by 6 bases and J by 5 bases, with 13 bases between. The CDR3 loop spans 13 amino acids. Germline V gives CDR1 MNHEY, CDR2 SVGEGT.